This T cell receptor (beta chain) was found in a study of early T cells in non-severe SARS-CoV-2 infection. Study-wide context: Investigators sequenced bulk RNA drawn from unsorted whole blood, and chains remained unpaired.

Trimming took 0 bases from V and 4 from J, leaving 9 bases between them. The germline CDR1 and CDR2 sequences are ENHRY and SYGVKD. This CDR3 comprises 14 residues. In this sample, this clonotype turned up many times. Its specificity is not known. Study-level points and caveats: CD4 and private specificities were missed by VDJdb matching, which favored anti-spike CD8 responses.

Individual cDNA molecules were tagged with unique molecular identifiers. In TCRdb, the 5' RACE reads were re-called with MiXCR into one record per CDR3 protein. The sample has approximately 68,000 distinct CDR3 sequences, roughly a tenth seen once. The rearrangement joins TRBV10-3 to TRBJ2-5; no definite D call. The source was whole blood, collected at baseline. The source of this sequence is an adult who was a healthcare worker with PCR-confirmed SARS-CoV-2 infection or an uninfected control (not recorded which). Here the CDR3 reads CAISESAFPETQYF. CDR3 in DNA: TGTGCCATCAGTGAGTCGGCTTTCCCAGAGACCCAGTACTTC.